What follows describes a single TCR beta chain. The target antigen is unknown. V lost 3 bases to trimming and J lost 1 base, with 7 bases between them. CDR3 size: 14 residues. Germline loops: CDR1 MDHEN, CDR2 SYDVKM. This specimen comes from a study of T cell responses to AZD1222 COVID-19 vaccine. As for the study in general: Pooled samples include second doses given at about 4 or 12 weeks. Study results and limitations: The donor group comprised mostly white British people and more females; the analysis possibly underestimated clonal diversity. Spike regions recognized by vaccine-associated CD4 TCRs spanned the protein, led by 160-218 and 743-854.

Libraries were prepared by immunoSEQ multiplex PCR; TCRdb keeps only in-frame clonotypes and omits some of them. The repertoire holds more than 95,000 clones, with roughly 87% as singletons. The sequence was obtained from an adult in good health. This sequence joins TRBV28 and TRBJ2-1; possible D gene TRBD1, 6 bases. This sample comprised peripheral blood, obtained on day 0 of AZD1222 vaccination. The DNA for the CDR3 is TGTGCCAGCAGTTTTAGGGGGTCCTACAATGAGCAGTTCTTC. This codes for CASSFRGSYNEQFF.